The sequence of this T cell receptor beta chain was determined in a study of regulatory T cells in long-lasting Graves disease. Whole-study context: Graves' patients, newly diagnosed, had taken antithyroid drugs under 3 months.

Study-wide findings and caveats: Those with persistent Graves' had less TCR diversity than newly diagnosed patients. Limited samples may have lowered accuracy.

Time point denoted: newly diagnosed GD, antithyroid drugs for less than 3 months. After RNA was extracted from PBMCs, the TCR library was made from it. There are many counts of this clonotype. What it binds is unknown. Relying on iRepertoire HTBI primers and Arm-PCR of CDR3 regions, the team built TCR beta libraries. TCRdb processed the multiplex PCR reads anew with MiXCR; each CDR3 protein has one entry. The sample lists about 300,000 distinct CDR3 sequences, under 20% occurring once. The TCR was taken from a female donor with Graves disease. Sequences were derived from peripheral blood mononuclear cells (PBMCs), sampled at new diagnosis, from a patient treated with antithyroid drugs.

Here the CDR3 reads CASSGTSRQTQYF. As DNA, the CDR3 is TGTGCCAGCAGTGGGACGTCTCGGCAGACCCAGTACTTC. The V and J genes are TRBV2 and TRBJ2-5; D not certain. The CDR3 length is 13 residues. Between the trimmed V and J ends, which lost 4 bases and 6 bases, there was a span of 12 bases. Per the germline V gene, CDR1 is SNHLY and CDR2 is FYNNEI.